Sequencing of this T cell receptor beta chain was carried out in a study of cytomegalovirus exposure and HLA in healthy donors (dated by TCRdb to about 2017). Turning to the overall study: A later analysis indicated that the roughly 120 validation repertoires were generated on the platform also employed for the roughly 720 repertoires of the first cohort. The study was designed to test whether signatures of past pathogen exposure could be identified by cataloging public T cell receptors. Along with the approximately 670-subject first cohort, a separate validation cohort of over 90 different subjects was used. To predict cytomegalovirus infection status, the study combined high-throughput TCR immunosequencing, statistical association of individual TCRs with disease status, and machine learning. Overall study results and their limits: Of the cluster scores, around 95% were above 0 in a later analysis, which found that TCRs clustered in the first cohort also tended to co-occur in the 95 to 150 validation repertoires. It was suggested by the authors that the approach could potentially be generalized to other disease states and immunological phenotypes. The study gave a list of roughly 150 TCR beta chains associated with cytomegalovirus. Across donors, most TCR sequences were observed very rarely, whereas some public TCRs were present in many individuals. A few of the identified cytomegalovirus-associated TCR beta chains were confirmed in vitro to be specific for cytomegalovirus antigens. In both the original and validation cohorts, the classifier was reported to diagnose cytomegalovirus status with high specificity and sensitivity. A later analysis lacked HLA typing for the validation cohort, so it scored co-occurrence in that cohort across all 120 repertoires.

As for this clone: Its recognized antigen is unknown. Base qualities are missing; no much larger clone stands one base away.

The donors were included in the validation cohort of approximately 130 subjects, a group kept apart from the roughly 690-subject first cohort. Libraries were built with the immunoSEQ multiplex PCR assay. For the original study's pipeline: A statistical classification framework was developed to diagnose cytomegalovirus status using the catalog of TCR beta chain sequences. TCRdb limited this immuneACCESS table to in-frame rearrangements with V and J called. A share of clones is missing; checked studies link under half to unresolved V genes, and the rest is unexplained. V and J calls and clone size are as listed in that table; D and trimming were resolved from the DNA. Counted in this sample were roughly 130,000 clones; over 85% of them appeared once. About 3.7% of the sample is held by the ten biggest clonotypes. Looking up the germline V gene yields CDR1 MNHEY and CDR2 SVGAGI. At the junction V is shortened by 5 bases and J by 0 bases, with 11 bases in between. Reading from cysteine to phenylalanine, the CDR3 counts 14 amino acids. The CDR3 DNA has 42 bases and is translated from base 1.

This receptor chain uses TRBV6-5 and TRBJ2-7; TRBD1 might be the D gene, on 5 matching bases. The clonotype was recovered from a man in his thirties or forties in good health and CMV-seronegative. Sequencing was carried out using PBMCs. The nucleotide sequence reads TGTGCCAGCAGTACAACAGGTCCCTCCTACGAGCAGTACTTC. This gives the protein CASSTTGPSYEQYF.